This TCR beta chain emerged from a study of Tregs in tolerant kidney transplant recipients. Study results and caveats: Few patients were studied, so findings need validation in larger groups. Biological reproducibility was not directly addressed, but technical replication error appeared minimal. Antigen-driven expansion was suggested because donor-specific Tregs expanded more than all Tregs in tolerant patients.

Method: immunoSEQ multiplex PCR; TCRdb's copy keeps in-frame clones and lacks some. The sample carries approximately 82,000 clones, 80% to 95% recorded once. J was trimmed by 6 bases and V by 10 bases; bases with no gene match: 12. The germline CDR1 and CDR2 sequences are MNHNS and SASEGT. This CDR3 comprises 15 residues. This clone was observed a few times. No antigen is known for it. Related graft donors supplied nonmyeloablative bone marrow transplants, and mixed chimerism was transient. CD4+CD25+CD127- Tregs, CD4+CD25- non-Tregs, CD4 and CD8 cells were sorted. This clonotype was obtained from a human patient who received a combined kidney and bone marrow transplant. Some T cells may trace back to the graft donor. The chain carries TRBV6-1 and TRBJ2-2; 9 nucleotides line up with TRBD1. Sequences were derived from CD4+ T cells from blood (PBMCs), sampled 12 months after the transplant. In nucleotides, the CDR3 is TGTGCCATTGGGGGGGGGACAGGGACTCCCGGGGAGCTGTTTTTT. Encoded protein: CAIGGGTGTPGELFF.